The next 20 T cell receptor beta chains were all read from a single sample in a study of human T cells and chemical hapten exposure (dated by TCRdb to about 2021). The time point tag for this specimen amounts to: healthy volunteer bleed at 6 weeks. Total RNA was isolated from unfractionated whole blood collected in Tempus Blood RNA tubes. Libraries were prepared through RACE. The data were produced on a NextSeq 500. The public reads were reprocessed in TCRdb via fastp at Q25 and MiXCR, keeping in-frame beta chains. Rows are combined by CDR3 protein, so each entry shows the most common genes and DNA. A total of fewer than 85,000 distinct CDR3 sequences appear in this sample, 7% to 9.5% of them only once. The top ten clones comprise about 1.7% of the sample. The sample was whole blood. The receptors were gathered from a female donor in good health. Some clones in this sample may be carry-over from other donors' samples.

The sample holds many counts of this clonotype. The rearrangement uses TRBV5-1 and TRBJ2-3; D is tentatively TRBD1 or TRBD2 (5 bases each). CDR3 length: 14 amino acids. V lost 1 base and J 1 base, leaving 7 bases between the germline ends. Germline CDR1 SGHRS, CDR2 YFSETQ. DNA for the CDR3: TGCGCCAGCAGCTTGACGGGGCGCACAGATACGCAGTATTTT. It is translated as CASSLTGRTDTQYF.

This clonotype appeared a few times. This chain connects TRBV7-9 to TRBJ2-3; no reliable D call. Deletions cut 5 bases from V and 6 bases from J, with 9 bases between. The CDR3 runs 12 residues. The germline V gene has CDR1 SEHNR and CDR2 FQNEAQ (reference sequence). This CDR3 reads CASSPRADTQYF. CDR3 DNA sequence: TGTGCCAGCAGCCCCCGGGCGGATACGCAGTATTTT.

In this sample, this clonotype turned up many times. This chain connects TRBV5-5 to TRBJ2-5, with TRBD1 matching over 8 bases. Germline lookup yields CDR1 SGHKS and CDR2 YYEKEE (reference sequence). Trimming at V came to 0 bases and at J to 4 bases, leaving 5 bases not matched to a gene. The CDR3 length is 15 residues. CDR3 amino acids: CASSLVTGGRETQYF. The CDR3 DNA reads TGTGCCAGCAGCTTGGTAACAGGGGGGCGAGAGACCCAGTACTTC. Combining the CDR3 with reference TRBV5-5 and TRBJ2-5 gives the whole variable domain DAGVTQSPTHLIKTRGQQVTLRCSPISGHKSVSWYQQVLGQGPQFIFQYYEKEERGRGNFPDRFSARQFPNYSSELNVNALLLGDSALYLCASSLVTGGRETQYFGPGTRLLVL.

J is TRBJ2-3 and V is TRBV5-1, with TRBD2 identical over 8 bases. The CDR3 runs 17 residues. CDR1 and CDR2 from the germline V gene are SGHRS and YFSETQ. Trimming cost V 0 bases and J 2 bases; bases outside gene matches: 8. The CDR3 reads CASSLAIAGTNTDTQYF. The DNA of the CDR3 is TGCGCCAGCAGCTTGGCCATAGCGGGGACCAACACAGATACGCAGTATTTT.

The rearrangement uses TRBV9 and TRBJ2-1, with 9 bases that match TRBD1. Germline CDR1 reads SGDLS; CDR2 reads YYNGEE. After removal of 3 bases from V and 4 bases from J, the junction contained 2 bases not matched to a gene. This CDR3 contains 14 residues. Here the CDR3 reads CASSDRGRYNEQFF. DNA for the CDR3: TGTGCCAGCAGCGACAGGGGGCGTTACAATGAGCAGTTCTTC.

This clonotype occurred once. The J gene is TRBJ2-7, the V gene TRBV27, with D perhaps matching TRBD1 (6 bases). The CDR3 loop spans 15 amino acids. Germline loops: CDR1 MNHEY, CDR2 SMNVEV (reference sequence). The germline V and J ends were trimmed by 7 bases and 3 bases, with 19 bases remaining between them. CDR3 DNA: TGTGCCAGCACCCCGGATGGGACATACCTCTACGAGCAGTACTTC. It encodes CASTPDGTYLYEQYF.

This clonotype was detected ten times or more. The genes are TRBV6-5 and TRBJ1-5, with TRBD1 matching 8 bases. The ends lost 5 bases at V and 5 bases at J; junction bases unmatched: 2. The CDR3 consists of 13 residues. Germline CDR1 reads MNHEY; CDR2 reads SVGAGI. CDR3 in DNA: TGTGCCAGCAGTAGACAGGGGCATCAGCCCCAGCATTTT. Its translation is CASSRQGHQPQHF.

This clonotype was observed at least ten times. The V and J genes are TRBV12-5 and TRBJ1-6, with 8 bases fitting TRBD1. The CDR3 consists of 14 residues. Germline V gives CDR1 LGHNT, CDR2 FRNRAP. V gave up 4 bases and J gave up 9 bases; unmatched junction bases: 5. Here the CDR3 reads CASGSGQESSPLHF. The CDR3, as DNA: TGTGCTAGTGGTTCGGGACAGGAGTCTTCACCCCTCCACTTT.

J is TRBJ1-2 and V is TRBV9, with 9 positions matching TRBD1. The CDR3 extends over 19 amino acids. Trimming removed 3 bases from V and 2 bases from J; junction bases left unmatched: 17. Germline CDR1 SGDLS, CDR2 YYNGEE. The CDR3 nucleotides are TGTGCCAGCAGCGCCTCACGCGGGGGACAGGGAGATCCAAACTATGGCTACACCTTC. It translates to CASSASRGGQGDPNYGYTF.

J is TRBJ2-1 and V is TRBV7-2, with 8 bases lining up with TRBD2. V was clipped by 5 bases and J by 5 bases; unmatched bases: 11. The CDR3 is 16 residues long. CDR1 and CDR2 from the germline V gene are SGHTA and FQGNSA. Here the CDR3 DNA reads TGTGCCAGCAGCCAACACTCAGCGGGGGCCAACAATGAGCAGTTCTTC. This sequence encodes CASSQHSAGANNEQFF.

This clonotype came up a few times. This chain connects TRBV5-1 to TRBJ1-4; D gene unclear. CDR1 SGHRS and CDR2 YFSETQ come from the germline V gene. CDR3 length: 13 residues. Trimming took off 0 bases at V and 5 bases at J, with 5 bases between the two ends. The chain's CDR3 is CASSLAPNEKLFF. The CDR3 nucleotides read TGCGCCAGCAGCTTGGCCCCGAATGAAAAACTGTTTTTT.

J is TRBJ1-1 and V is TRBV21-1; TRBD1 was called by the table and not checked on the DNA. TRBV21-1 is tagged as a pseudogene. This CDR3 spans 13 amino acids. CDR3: CASIIERTEKAFF. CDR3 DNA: TGTGCCAGCATCATTGAGCGGACAGAAAAAGCTTTCTTT.

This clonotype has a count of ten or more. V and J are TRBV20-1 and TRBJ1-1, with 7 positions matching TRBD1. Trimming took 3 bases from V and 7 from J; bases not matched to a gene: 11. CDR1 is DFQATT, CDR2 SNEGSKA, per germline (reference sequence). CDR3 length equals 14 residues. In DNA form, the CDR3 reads TGCAGTGCTAGGCCTCACAGGGGTCTTCATGAAGCTTTCTTT. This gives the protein CSARPHRGLHEAFF.

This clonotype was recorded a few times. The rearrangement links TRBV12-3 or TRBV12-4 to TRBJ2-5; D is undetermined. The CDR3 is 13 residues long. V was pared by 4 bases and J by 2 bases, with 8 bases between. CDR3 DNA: TGTGCCAGCAGTTGCGCCGGGCAAGAGACCCAGTACTTC. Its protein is CASSCAGQETQYF.

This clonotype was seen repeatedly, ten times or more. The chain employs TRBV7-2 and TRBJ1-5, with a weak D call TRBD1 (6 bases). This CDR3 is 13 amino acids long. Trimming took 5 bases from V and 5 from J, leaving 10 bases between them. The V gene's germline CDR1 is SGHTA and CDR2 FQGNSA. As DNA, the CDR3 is TGTGCCAGCAGCAATAACAGGGATCAGCCCCAGCATTTT. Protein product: CASSNNRDQPQHF.

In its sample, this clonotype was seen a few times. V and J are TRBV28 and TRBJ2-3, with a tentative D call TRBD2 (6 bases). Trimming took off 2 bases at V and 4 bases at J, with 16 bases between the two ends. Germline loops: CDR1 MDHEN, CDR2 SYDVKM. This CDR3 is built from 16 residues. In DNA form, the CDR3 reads TGTGCCAGCAGTTTAACTAGCACAGTTAACTCAGATACGCAGTATTTT. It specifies CASSLTSTVNSDTQYF.

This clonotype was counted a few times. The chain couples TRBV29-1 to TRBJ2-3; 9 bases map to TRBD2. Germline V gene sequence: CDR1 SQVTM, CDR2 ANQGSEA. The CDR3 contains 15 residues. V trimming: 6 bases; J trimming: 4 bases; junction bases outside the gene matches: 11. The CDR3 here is CSVRIMSGGPDTQYF. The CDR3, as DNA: TGCAGCGTCCGCATCATGAGCGGGGGGCCAGATACGCAGTATTTT.

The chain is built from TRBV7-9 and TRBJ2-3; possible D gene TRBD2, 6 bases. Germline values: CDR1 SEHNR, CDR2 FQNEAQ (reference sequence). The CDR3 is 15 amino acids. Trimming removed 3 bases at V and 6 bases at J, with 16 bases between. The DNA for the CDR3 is TGTGCCAGCAGCTTTAGCGGACCATCAGGTGATACGCAGTATTTT. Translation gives CASSFSGPSGDTQYF.

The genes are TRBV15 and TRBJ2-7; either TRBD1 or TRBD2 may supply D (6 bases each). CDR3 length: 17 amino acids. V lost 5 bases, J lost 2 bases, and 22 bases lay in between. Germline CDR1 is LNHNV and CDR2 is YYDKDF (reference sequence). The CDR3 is CATSGGGLQGPTYEQYF. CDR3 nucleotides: TGTGCCACCAGCGGAGGGGGTTTGCAGGGGCCCACCTACGAGCAGTACTTC.

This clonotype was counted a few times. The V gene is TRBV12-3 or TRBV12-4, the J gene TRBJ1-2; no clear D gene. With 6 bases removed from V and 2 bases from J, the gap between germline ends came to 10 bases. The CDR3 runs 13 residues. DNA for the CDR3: TGTGCCAGCAGGGTAGGAGGGAACTATGGCTACACCTTC. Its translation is CASRVGGNYGYTF.